This is a list of T cell receptor beta chains from one sample in a study of OX40 agonist ivuxolimab in advanced cancers. TCRdb's table, derived via immunoSEQ multiplex PCR, lists solely in-frame clones and lacks some. The sample has under 95,000 clones, 93% seen once. The sequencing used CD4+ or CD8+ T cells sorted from blood, collected in a trial of the OX40 agonist ivuxolimab. All receptors derive from an adult with an advanced solid tumor such as melanoma, head and neck, liver or kidney cancer. The CDR3 runs from the conserved cysteine through the conserved F or W. A D gene is named only where the DNA matches it firmly. Expanded clones are given a class, and other clones once, few, many or no size at all.

TGTGCCAGCAGAAGGGCGGTTATCGGTGAAAAACTGTTTTTT	CASRRAVIGEKLFF	NA	TRBV27	TRBJ1-4	NA
TGTGCCAGTACTCCCTCTGGGGCCAACGTCCTGACTTTC	CASTPSGANVLTF	NA	TRBV19	TRBJ2-6	NA
TGTGCCAGCAGTTTACACCGAGCGGGAGCGGCGGAGACCCAGTACTTC	CASSLHRAGAAETQYF	NA	TRBV28	TRBJ2-5	TRBD2
TGTGCCAGCAGCGACGGGACAGGGCTAGATACGCAGTATTTT	CASSDGTGLDTQYF	NA	TRBV7-6	TRBJ2-3	TRBD1
TGTGCCAGTAGTATAGAAAGACTAGCGGGAGGGATGGTAAGACCCGCTAGAAATACGCAGTATTTT	CASSIERLAGGMVRPARNTQYF	NA	TRBV19	TRBJ2-3	TRBD2
TGCGCCAGCAGCCGGTCGGACAGGCTCTACGAGCAGTACTTC	CASSRSDRLYEQYF	NA	TRBV5-1	TRBJ2-7	TRBD1
TGCAGTGCTAGTCTGAACACTGAAGCTTTCTTT	CSASLNTEAFF	NA	TRBV20-1	TRBJ1-1	NA
TGTGCCAGCAGCTTAGTGGCTGGGGAGGGTGCCGGGGAGCTGTTTTTT	CASSLVAGEGAGELFF	NA	TRBV7-2	TRBJ2-2	TRBD2
TGTGCCAGCAGCTCCCGGACTAGCGGGTTCTACGAGCAGTACTTC	CASSSRTSGFYEQYF	NA	TRBV5-8	TRBJ2-7	TRBD2
TGTGCCAGCAGCTTAGTTGGACTAGCGGGAGGATGGGGTGAGCAGTTCTTC	CASSLVGLAGGWGEQFF	NA	TRBV7-8	TRBJ2-1	TRBD2
TGTGCCAGCAGTACTAGGAGAGGGGACAATGAGCAGTTCTTC	CASSTRRGDNEQFF	NA	TRBV27	TRBJ2-1	NA
TGTGCCAGCAGTGAAGCGACAACTCAAGAGACCCAGTACTTC	CASSEATTQETQYF	NA	TRBV6-1	TRBJ2-5	NA
TGTGCCAGCAGCTTGGGGGGGGCTAGCACAGATACGCAGTATTTT	CASSLGGASTDTQYF	once	TRBV7-2	TRBJ2-3	NA
TGCAGTGCTAGTAGGGACACTGAAGCTTTCTTT	CSASRDTEAFF	NA	TRBV20-1	TRBJ1-1	NA
TGTGCCAGCAGTCTATGGAGCAATCAGCCCCAGCATTTT	CASSLWSNQPQHF	NA	TRBV27	TRBJ1-5	NA
TGCGCCAGCAGCTTGGGCCCACCAGATGACTATAATTCACCCCTCCACTTT	CASSLGPPDDYNSPLHF	NA	TRBV5-1	TRBJ1-6	NA
TGCGCCAGCAGCCAAGGGGGACAGGGGACTGGGGCCAACGTCCTGACTTTC	CASSQGGQGTGANVLTF	NA	TRBV4-3	TRBJ2-6	TRBD1
TGTGCCAGCAGCTGGATAGAGCAGTTCTTC	CASSWIEQFF	NA	TRBV5-8	TRBJ2-1	NA
TGTGCCAGCAGTGACAGGGGGAATCAGCCCCAGCATTTT	CASSDRGNQPQHF	NA	TRBV2	TRBJ1-5	TRBD1
TGCGCCAGCAGCCAGGCCACCGGGACAGGGAAAGAGACCCAGTACTTC	CASSQATGTGKETQYF	NA	TRBV4-1	TRBJ2-5	TRBD1
TGCAGCGTTGAACGGGACTATGGCTACACCTTC	CSVERDYGYTF	NA	TRBV29-1	TRBJ1-2	NA
TGTGCCAGCAGCTTTGGGGGAAACACTGAAGCTTTCTTT	CASSFGGNTEAFF	NA	TRBV5-4	TRBJ1-1	NA
TGTGCCAGCAGTTTACTAGGGGGCTTGGGTCAGCCCCAGCATTTT	CASSLLGGLGQPQHF	NA	TRBV28	TRBJ1-5	TRBD1
TGCGCCAGCAGCCAATGGGGCTACGAGCAGTACTTC	CASSQWGYEQYF	NA	TRBV4-1	TRBJ2-7	NA
TGTGCCAGCAGCCCCGGGACTAGCGGGATTCTACCCTACGAGCAGTACTTC	CASSPGTSGILPYEQYF	NA	TRBV11-1	TRBJ2-7	TRBD2
TGCGCCAGCAGCCAAGAGGTAACTTACACTGAAGCTTTCTTT	CASSQEVTYTEAFF	NA	TRBV4-1	TRBJ1-1	NA
TGTGCCAGCAGTGAATTTAACAGGGAAAGGATGAAGCCCCAGCATTTT	CASSEFNRERMKPQHF	NA	TRBV25-1	TRBJ1-5	NA
TGTGCCAGCAGCGCCTTCGACAGCCACTCTGGAAACACCATATATTTT	CASSAFDSHSGNTIYF	NA	TRBV7-9	TRBJ1-3	NA
TGTGCCTCAGGAGGGGGGACAGGGAATCTCTACGAGCAGTACTTC	CASGGGTGNLYEQYF	NA	TRBV19	TRBJ2-7	TRBD1
TGTGCCAGCACGGGTAGCCGGGTTTTAAAAACTACCGATACGCAGTATTTT	CASTGSRVLKTTDTQYF	NA	TRBV2	TRBJ2-3	NA
TGCAGCGTTGAAGGGACAGGGGGCACAGATACGCAGTATTTT	CSVEGTGGTDTQYF	NA	TRBV29-1	TRBJ2-3	TRBD1
TGTGCCAGCAGCGTAGCGGGGGGGATCGAGAATGAGCAGTTCTTC	CASSVAGGIENEQFF	NA	TRBV9	TRBJ2-1	TRBD2
TGTGCCAGCAGCCCCAAGGGGGCGGACTACGAGCAGTACTTC	CASSPKGADYEQYF	NA	TRBV5-6	TRBJ2-7	TRBD1
TGTGCCAGCAGTTACACTGGGTCCAGTTCAGAGACCCAGTACTTC	CASSYTGSSSETQYF	NA	TRBV6-5	TRBJ2-5	NA
TGCGCCAGCAGAAGTGGGGACGGCACTGAAGCTTTCTTT	CASRSGDGTEAFF	many	TRBV5-1	TRBJ1-1	NA
TGTGCCAGCAGCTTGGGGAGCACCTACGAGCAGTACTTC	CASSLGSTYEQYF	NA	TRBV5-4	TRBJ2-7	NA
TGTGCCAGCAGCCAAGATAGCATGCTAGCGGGAGACACCGGGGAGCTGTTTTTT	CASSQDSMLAGDTGELFF	NA	TRBV4-2	TRBJ2-2	TRBD2
TGCGCCAGCAGCCACGAACTAGCGGCGAATGAGCAGTTCTTC	CASSHELAANEQFF	once	TRBV4-1	TRBJ2-1	TRBD2
TGTGCCAGCAGTGATGGACTACCAAATGAGCAGTTCTTC	CASSDGLPNEQFF	few	TRBV6-1	TRBJ2-1	NA